The clone carrying this T cell receptor (beta chain) was seen a handful of times. Its specificity is not known. CDR3 length: 16 amino acids. Deletions cut 1 base from V and 2 bases from J, with 13 bases between. The germline CDR1 and CDR2 sequences are SGHAT and FQNNGV. The data originate from a study of T cell repertoires in cytomegalovirus infection. The wider study: It was recently identified HLA-C-restricted and well-studied HLA-B-restricted CMV epitopes that the study used. Carrying CMV and the relevant HLA type showed in public TCR beta signatures. Broader study findings: Adding up the frequency of public TCR beta families identified people who carried CMV plus the relevant HLA.

TCRdb re-called the reads through MiXCR, storing one row per CDR3 protein. The repertoire has around 750,000 distinct CDR3 sequences, around a third of them found once; the top ten carry around 12%. The gene calls are TRBV11-2 and TRBJ2-3, with a tentative D call TRBD2 (6 bases). The source of this sequence is a human donor in good health (CMV status not recorded). Some clones in this sample may be carry-over from other donors' samples. The material was cultured CD8+ T cells from PBMCs, obtained from culture after CMV antigen stimulation. CDR3 sequence reads: CASSLGAGGATDTQYF. CDR3 nucleotide sequence: TGTGCCAGCAGCTTAGGCGCAGGCGGGGCCACAGATACGCAGTATTTT.